This TCR beta chain appears in the sequencing data of a study of shared clonotypes between healthy human individuals. Sequencing used immunoSEQ multiplex PCR; TCRdb keeps in-frame clones, though not all of them. The profile shows 2 million to 2.5 million clones, under 95% of them singletons. Per the germline V gene, CDR1 is SGHAT and CDR2 is FQNNGV. The CDR3 is 14 amino acids. Trimming removed 5 bases at V and 0 bases at J, with 10 bases between. Cells designated naive CD8 were CD45RO-negative and were positively selected for CCR7, with terminally differentiated effector memory CD45RA+ cells excluded. This clone has just a few counts.

The V and J genes are TRBV11-2 and TRBJ1-1; D is unresolved. This sequence was found in a man aged 18 to 35 in good health. Some clones in this sample may be carry-over from other donors' samples. The sequencing input was naive CD8+ T cells from PBMCs. This chain's CDR3 is CASSPGTMNTEAFF. The DNA for the CDR3 is TGTGCCAGCAGCCCGGGCACGATGAACACTGAAGCTTTCTTT.